This T cell receptor (beta chain) comes out of a study of T cells after yellow fever vaccination. TCRdb ran MiXCR on the 5' RACE reads and lists one entry per CDR3 protein. The data show 70,000 or so distinct CDR3 sequences, around 7% seen once. V lost 4 bases to trimming and J lost 5 bases; unmatched junction nucleotides: 6. CDR1 LNHNV and CDR2 YYDKDF come from the germline V gene (reference sequence). The CDR3 sequence is 16 residues long. Findings of the study overall: In post-booster samples, most primary-vaccination clones reappeared (under 98% CD4, roughly 90% CD8). FACS-sorted repertoires could harbor abundant contaminating bulk-population clonotypes.

This clonotype occurred many times. Its cognate antigen is unknown. The chain is built from TRBV15 and TRBJ2-3, with 13 bases that match TRBD2. This receptor was obtained from a man aged 18-30 years who received the YFV17D yellow fever vaccine. Sequenced here: CD8+ T cells sorted from PBMCs, sampled about 10 days after the first yellow fever vaccination. The CDR3 bases are TGTGCCACCAGCACCACTAGCGGGGGGGCTCGAGATACGCAGTATTTT. Its protein product is CATSTTSGGARDTQYF.